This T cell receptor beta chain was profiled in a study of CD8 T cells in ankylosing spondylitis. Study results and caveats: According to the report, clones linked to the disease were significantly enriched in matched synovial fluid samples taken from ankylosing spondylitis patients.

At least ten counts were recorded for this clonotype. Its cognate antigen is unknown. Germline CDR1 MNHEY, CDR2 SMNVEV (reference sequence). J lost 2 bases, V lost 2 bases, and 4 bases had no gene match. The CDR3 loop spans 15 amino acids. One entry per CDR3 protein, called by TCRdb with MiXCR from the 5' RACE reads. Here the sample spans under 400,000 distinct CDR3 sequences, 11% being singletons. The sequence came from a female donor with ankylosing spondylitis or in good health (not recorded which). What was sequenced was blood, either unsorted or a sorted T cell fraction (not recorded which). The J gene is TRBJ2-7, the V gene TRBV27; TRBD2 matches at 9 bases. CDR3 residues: CASSLTVAGAYEQYF. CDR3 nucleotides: TGTGCCAGCAGTTTAACGGTAGCGGGAGCCTACGAGCAGTACTTC.